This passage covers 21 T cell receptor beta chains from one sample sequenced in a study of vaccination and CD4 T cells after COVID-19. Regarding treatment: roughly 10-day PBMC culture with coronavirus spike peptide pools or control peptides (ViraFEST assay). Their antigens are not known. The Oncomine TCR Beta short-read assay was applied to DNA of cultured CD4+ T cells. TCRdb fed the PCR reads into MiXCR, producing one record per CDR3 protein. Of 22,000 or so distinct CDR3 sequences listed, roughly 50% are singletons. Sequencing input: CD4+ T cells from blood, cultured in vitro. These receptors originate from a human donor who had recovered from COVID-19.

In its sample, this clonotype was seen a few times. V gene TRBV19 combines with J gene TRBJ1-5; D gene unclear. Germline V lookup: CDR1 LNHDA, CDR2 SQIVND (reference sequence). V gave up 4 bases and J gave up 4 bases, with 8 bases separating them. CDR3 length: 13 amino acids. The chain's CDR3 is CASSRRVNQPQHF. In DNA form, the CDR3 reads TGTGCCAGTAGTAGGAGAGTAAATCAGCCCCAGCATTTT.

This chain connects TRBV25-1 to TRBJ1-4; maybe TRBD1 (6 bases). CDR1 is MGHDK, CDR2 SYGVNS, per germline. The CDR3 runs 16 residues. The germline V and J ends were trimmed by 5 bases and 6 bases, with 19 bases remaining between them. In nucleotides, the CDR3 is TGTGCCAGCAGTAACCCCCCGGGACACTTCGATGAAAAACTGTTTTTT. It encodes CASSNPPGHFDEKLFF.

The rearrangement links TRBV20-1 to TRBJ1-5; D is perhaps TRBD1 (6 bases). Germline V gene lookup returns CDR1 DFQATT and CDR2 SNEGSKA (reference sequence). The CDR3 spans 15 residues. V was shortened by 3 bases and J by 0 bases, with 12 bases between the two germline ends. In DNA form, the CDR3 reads TGCAGTGCTAGTATGACAGGATATAGCAATCAGCCCCAGCATTTT. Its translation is CSASMTGYSNQPQHF.

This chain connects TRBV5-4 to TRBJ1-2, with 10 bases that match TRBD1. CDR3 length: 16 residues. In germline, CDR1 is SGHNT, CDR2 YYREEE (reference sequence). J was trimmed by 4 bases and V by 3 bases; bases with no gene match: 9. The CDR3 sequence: CASSSPRQGASYGYTF. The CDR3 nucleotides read TGTGCCAGCAGCTCACCTAGACAGGGGGCGAGCTATGGCTACACCTTC. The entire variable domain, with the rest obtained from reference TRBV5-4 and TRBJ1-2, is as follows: ETGVTQSPTHLIKTRGQQVTLRCSSQSGHNTVSWYQQALGQGPQFIFQYYREEENGRGNFPPRFSGLQFPNYSSELNVNALELDDSALYLCASSSPRQGASYGYTFGSGTRLTVV.

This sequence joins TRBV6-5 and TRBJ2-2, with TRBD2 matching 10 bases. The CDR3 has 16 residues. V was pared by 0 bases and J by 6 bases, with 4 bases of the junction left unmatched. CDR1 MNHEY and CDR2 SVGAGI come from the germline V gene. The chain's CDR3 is CASSYSSSGRPGELFF. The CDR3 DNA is TGTGCCAGCAGTTACTCATCTAGCGGGAGACCCGGGGAGCTGTTTTTT.

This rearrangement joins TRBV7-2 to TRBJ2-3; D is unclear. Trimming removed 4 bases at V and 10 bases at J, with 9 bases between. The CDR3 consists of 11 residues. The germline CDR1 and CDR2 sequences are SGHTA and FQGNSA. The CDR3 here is CASSSNPSQYF. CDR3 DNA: TGTGCCAGCAGCTCCAATCCCTCGCAGTATTTT. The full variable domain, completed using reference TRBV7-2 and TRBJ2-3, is GAGVSQSPSNKVTEKGKDVELRCDPISGHTALYWYRQSLGQGLEFLIYFQGNSAPDKSGLPSDRFSAERTGGSVSTLTIQRTQQEDSAVYLCASSSNPSQYFGPGTRLTVL.

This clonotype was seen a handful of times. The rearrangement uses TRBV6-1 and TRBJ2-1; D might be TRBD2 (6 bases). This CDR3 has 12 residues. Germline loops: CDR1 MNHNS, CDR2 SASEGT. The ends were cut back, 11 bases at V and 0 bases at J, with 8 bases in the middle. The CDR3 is CASGSSYNEQFF. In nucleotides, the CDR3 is TGTGCCTCCGGGAGCTCCTACAATGAGCAGTTCTTC.

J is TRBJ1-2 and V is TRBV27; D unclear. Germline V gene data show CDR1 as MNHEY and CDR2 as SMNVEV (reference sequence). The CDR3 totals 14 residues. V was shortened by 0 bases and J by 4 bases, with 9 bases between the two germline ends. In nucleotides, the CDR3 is TGTGCCAGCAGTTTATCTGTGGGCAGCTATGGCTACACCTTC. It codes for CASSLSVGSYGYTF.

CDR3 DNA sequence: TGTGCCAGCAGGAGACTTGCTAGTGAGCAGTTCTTC. It is translated as CASRRLASEQFF. V gene TRBV6-2 or TRBV6-3 combines with J gene TRBJ2-1; D gene ambiguous. The CDR3 totals 12 residues. Germline values: CDR1 MNHEY, CDR2 SVGEGT. V lost 6 bases to trimming and J lost 9 bases, with 12 bases between them.

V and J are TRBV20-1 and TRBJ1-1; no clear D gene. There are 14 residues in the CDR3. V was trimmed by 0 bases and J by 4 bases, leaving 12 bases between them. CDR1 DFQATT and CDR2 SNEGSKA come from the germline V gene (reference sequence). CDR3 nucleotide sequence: TGCAGTGCTAGAGATTGGCTCAAGGGCACTGAAGCTTTCTTT. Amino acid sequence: CSARDWLKGTEAFF.

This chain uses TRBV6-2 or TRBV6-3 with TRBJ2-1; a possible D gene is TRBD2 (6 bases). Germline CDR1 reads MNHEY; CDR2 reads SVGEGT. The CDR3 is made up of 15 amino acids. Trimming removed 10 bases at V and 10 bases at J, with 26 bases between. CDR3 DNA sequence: TGTGCCACTGCCGAGGGGACTTGGGGGGTCGGGGAGCAGTTCTTC. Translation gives CATAEGTWGVGEQFF.

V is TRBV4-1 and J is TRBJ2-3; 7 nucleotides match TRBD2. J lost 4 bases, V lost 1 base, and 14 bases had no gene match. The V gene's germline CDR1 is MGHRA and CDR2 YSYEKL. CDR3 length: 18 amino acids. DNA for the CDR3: TGCGCCAGCAGCCAAGTAGGGATTGGGGGGGTCGGGCCAGATACGCAGTATTTT. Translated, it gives CASSQVGIGGVGPDTQYF.

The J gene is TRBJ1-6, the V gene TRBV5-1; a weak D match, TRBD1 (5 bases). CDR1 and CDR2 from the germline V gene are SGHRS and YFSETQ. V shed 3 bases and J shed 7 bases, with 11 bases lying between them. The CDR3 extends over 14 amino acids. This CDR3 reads CASSWGSRNSPLHF. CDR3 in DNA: TGCGCCAGCAGCTGGGGCAGTCGAAATTCACCCCTCCACTTT.

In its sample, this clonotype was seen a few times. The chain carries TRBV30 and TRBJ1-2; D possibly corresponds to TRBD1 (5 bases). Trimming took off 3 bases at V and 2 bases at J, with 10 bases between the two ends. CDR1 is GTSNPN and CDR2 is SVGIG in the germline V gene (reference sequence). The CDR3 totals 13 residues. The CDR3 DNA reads TGTGCCTGGAGCGAGGGGCCCAACTATGGCTACACCTTC. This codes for CAWSEGPNYGYTF.

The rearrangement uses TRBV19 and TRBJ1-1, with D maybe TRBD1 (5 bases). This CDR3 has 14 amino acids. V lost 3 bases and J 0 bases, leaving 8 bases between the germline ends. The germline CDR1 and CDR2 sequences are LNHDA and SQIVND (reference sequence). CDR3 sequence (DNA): TGTGCCAGTAGTATGAAGGGGTTGAACACTGAAGCTTTCTTT. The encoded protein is CASSMKGLNTEAFF.

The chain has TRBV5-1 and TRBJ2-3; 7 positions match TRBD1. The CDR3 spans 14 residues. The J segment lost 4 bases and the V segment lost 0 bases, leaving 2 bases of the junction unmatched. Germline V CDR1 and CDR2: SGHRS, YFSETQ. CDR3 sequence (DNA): TGCGCCAGCAGCTTGGGACAGGGCCCAGATACGCAGTATTTT. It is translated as CASSLGQGPDTQYF.

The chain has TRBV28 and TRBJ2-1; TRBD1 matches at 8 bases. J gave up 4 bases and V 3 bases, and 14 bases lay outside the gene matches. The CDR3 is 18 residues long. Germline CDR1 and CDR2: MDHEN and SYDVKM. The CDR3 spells CASSFTPVTGASYNEQFF. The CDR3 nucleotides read TGTGCCAGCAGTTTTACCCCTGTGACAGGGGCGTCGTACAATGAGCAGTTCTTC. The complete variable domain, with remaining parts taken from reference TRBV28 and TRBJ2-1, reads DVKVTQSSRYLVKRTGEKVFLECVQDMDHENMFWYRQDPGLGLRLIYFSYDVKMKEKGDIPEGYSVSREKKERFSLILESASTNQTSMYLCASSFTPVTGASYNEQFFGPGTRLTVL.

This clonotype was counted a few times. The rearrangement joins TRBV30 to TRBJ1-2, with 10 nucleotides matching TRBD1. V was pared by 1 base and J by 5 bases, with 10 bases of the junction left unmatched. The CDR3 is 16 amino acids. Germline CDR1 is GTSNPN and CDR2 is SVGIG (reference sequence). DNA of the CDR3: TGTGCCTGGAGTGGAATTGGACAGGGGGTAGGGTATGGCTACACCTTC. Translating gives CAWSGIGQGVGYGYTF.

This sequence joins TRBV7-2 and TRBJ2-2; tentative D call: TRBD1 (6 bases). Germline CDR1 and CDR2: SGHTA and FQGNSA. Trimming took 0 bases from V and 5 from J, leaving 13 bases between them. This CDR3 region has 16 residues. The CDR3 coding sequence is TGTGCCAGCAGCTTAGCCGGTGGACAGAGGACCGGGGAGCTGTTTTTT. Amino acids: CASSLAGGQRTGELFF.

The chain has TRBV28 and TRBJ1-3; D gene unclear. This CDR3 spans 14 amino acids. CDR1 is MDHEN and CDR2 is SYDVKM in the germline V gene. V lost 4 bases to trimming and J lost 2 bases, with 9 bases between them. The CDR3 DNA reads TGTGCCAGCAGTTCCCCCGTAGCTGGAAACACCATATATTTT. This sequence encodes CASSSPVAGNTIYF. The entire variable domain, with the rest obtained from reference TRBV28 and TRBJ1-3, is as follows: DVKVTQSSRYLVKRTGEKVFLECVQDMDHENMFWYRQDPGLGLRLIYFSYDVKMKEKGDIPEGYSVSREKKERFSLILESASTNQTSMYLCASSSPVAGNTIYFGEGSWLTVV.

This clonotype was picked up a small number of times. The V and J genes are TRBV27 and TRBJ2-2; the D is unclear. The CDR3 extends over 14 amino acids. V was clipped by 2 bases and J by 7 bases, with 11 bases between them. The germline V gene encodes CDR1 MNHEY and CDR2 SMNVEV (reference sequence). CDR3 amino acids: CASSLEGRGGELFF. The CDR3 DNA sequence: TGTGCCAGCAGTTTAGAAGGTAGAGGCGGGGAGCTGTTTTTT.